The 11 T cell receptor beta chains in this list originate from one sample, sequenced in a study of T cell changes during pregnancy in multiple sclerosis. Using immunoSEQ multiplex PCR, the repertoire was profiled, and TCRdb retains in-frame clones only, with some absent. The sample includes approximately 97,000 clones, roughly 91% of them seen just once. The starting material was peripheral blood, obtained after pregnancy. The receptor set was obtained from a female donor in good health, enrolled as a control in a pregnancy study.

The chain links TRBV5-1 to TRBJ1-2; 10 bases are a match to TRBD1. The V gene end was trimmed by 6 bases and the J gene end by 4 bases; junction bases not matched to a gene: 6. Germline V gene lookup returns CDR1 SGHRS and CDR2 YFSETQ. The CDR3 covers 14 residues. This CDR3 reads CASTPGTGVYGYTF. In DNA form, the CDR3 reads TGCGCCAGCACTCCCGGGACAGGGGTCTATGGCTACACCTTC.

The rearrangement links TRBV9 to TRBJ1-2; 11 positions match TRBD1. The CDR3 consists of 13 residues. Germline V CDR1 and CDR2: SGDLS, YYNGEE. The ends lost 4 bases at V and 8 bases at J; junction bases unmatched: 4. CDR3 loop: CASSPRDRGGYTF. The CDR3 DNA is TGTGCCAGCAGCCCCCGGGACAGGGGGGGCTACACCTTC.

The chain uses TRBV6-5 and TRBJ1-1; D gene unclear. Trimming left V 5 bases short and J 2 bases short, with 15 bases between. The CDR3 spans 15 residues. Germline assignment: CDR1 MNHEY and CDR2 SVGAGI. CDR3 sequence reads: CASSMSGQTNTEAFF. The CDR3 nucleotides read TGTGCCAGCAGTATGTCTGGGCAAACCAACACTGAAGCTTTCTTT.

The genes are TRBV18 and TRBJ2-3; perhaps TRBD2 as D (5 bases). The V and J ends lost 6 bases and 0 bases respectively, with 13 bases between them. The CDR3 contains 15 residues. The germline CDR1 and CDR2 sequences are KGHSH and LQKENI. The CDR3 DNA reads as TGTGCCAGCTCCGCGGGCCCCCTCAGCACAGATACGCAGTATTTT. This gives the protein CASSAGPLSTDTQYF.

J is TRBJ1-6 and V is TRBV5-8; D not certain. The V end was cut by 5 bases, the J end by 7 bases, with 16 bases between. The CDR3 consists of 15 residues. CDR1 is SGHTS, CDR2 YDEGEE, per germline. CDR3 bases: TGTGCCAGCAGTTCTTTGCAGGTCAGCAATTCACCCCTCCACTTT. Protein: CASSSLQVSNSPLHF.

The CDR3 region has the DNA TGTGCCAGCACCCCCGACATTGCAACTAATGAAAAACTGTTTTTT. Translated: CASTPDIATNEKLFF. The chain links TRBV7-2 to TRBJ1-4; no clear D. V lost 7 bases to trimming and J lost 0 bases, with 12 bases between them. CDR1 and CDR2 (germline): SGHTA, FQGNSA. CDR3 size: 15 residues.

CDR3 in amino acids: CASSGTGTSHYEQYF. The CDR3 nucleotides are TGTGCCAGCAGCGGAACCGGGACTAGTCACTACGAGCAGTACTTC. The genes are TRBV28 and TRBJ2-7; 8 positions agree with TRBD2. Germline V gene sequence: CDR1 MDHEN, CDR2 SYDVKM. V was clipped by 6 bases and J by 3 bases; unmatched bases: 10. The CDR3 loop spans 15 amino acids. Full variable domain (remainder filled in from reference TRBV28 and TRBJ2-7): DVKVTQSSRYLVKRTGEKVFLECVQDMDHENMFWYRQDPGLGLRLIYFSYDVKMKEKGDIPEGYSVSREKKERFSLILESASTNQTSMYLCASSGTGTSHYEQYFGPGTRLTVT.

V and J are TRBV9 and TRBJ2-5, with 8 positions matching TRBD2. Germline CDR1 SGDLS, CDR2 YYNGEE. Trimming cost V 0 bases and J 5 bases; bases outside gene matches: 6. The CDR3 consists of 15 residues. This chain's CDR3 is CASSVVGGDTETQYF. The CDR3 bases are TGTGCCAGCAGCGTAGTCGGGGGGGATACGGAGACCCAGTACTTC.

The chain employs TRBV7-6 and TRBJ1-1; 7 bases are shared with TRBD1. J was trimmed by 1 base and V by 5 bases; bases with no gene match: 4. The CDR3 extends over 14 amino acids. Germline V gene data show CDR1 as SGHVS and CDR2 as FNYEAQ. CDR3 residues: CASSNRQGNTEAFF. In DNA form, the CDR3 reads TGTGCCAGCAGCAACCGACAGGGGAACACTGAAGCTTTCTTT.

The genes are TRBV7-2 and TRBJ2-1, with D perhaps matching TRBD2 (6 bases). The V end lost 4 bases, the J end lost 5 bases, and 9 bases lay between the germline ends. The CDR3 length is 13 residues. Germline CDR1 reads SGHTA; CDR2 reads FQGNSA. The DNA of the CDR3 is TGTGCCAGCAGCTGGCGGAGGGACAATGAGCAGTTCTTC. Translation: CASSWRRDNEQFF.

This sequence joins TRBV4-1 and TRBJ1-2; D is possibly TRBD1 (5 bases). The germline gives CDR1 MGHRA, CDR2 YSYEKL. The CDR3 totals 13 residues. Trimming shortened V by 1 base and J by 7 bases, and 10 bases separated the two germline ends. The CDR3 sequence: CASSQGGSLGYTF. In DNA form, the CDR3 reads TGCGCCAGCAGCCAAGGGGGCAGTCTTGGCTACACCTTC.